A single T cell receptor beta chain is shown here with its context. The CDR3 is made up of 13 amino acids. Germline loops: CDR1 SEHNR, CDR2 FQNEAQ (reference sequence). V shed 4 bases, J shed 6 bases, and the junction held 6 bases outside the gene matches. TCRdb keeps only in-frame clones here, not all; method: immunoSEQ multiplex PCR. The data hold 250,000 to 400,000 clones, with around 88% observed a single time. The data stem from a study of blood T cell repertoires in COVID-19. This rearrangement joins TRBV7-9 to TRBJ2-7; 7 bases agree with TRBD1. The clonotype originates from a woman aged 25-40 years with COVID-19, enrolled during active disease. The sequenced material came from peripheral blood. The CDR3 bases are TGTGCCAGCAGCTACCTACAGGGGTCCGAGCAGTACTTC. This sequence encodes CASSYLQGSEQYF.